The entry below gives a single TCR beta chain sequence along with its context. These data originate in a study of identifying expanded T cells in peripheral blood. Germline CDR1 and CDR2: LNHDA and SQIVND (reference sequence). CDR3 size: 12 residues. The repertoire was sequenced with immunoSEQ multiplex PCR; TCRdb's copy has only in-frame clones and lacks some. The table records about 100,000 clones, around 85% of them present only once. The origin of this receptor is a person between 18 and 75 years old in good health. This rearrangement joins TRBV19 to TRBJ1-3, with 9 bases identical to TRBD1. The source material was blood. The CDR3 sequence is CATGGSGNTIYF. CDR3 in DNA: TGTGCGACAGGGGGCTCTGGAAACACCATATATTTT.